This T cell receptor (beta chain) was profiled in a study of breast tumors, draining lymph nodes, adjacent tissues. Notes on the study in general: Data only fit, rather than demonstrated, lymph node origin of most tumor T cells. Most tumor T cells seemingly derive from lymph node, then expand in tumor. Tumors had less TCR diversity than lymph nodes, more than nontumor tissue. Luminal-like breast cancer showed significantly higher tumor–nontumor repertoire similarity than basal-like.

Breast cancer patients provided tissue from their axillary draining lymph nodes. A single record per CDR3 protein comes from TCRdb applying MiXCR to the multiplex PCR reads. This table has approximately 210,000 distinct CDR3 sequences, 32% appearing once. This clonotype was detected many times. The target antigen is unknown. CDR1 DFQATT and CDR2 SNEGSKA come from the germline V gene (reference sequence). This CDR3 region has 14 residues. The receptor was derived from a female donor with breast cancer. Some clones in this sample may be carry-over from other donors' samples. The sequenced material came from axillary lymph node tissue. The chain combines TRBV20-1 with TRBJ2-1; D call uncertain. The CDR3 here is CSPLRTDLYNEQFF. Here the CDR3 DNA reads TGCAGCCCACTTCGGACGGACCTTTACAATGAGCAGTTCTTC.